This TCR beta chain appears in the sequencing data of a study of T cell responses to AZD1222 COVID-19 vaccine. Study summary: Pooled together were second doses at about 4 or about 12 weeks. General study points: Every sample of the repertoires postdated the peak T cell response.

Concerning this clone: Its matching antigen is unknown.

The table came from immunoSEQ multiplex PCR; TCRdb's copy has only in-frame clones and leaves some out. The sample includes 95,000 to 150,000 clones, over 75% of them seen just once. CDR1 SNHLY and CDR2 FYNNEI come from the germline V gene. The CDR3 extends over 14 amino acids. Trimming removed 7 bases at V and 4 bases at J, with 13 bases between. The specimen was peripheral blood, collected on day 0 of AZD1222 vaccination. This TCR was sampled from an adult in good health. The chain recombines TRBV2 with TRBJ1-4; weak D call: TRBD1 (5 bases). In nucleotides, the CDR3 is TGTGCCAGCAACCCGGGACGCTTTAATGAAAAACTGTTTTTT. Translation: CASNPGRFNEKLFF.